This entry describes one T cell receptor beta chain. Its antigen remains unidentified. The data derive from a study of response to subunit inactivated influenza vaccine. Study-wide points: Few new T cells, the authors suggested, are recruited by each seasonal influenza vaccination.

Trimming took off 6 bases at V and 2 bases at J, with 18 bases between the two ends. CDR3 size: 16 residues. Using its own MiXCR run on the RT-PCR reads, TCRdb lists one record per CDR3 protein. The top ten hold 26% of the sample, which has about 190,000 distinct CDR3 sequences, over 13% seen once. The sample consisted of CD8+ T cells sorted from PBMCs, taken roughly 5 days after vaccination. The clonotype comes from a man between 45 and 60 years old who received an inactivated influenza vaccine. This chain uses TRBV12-3 or TRBV12-4 with TRBJ2-3; the D gene is possibly TRBD2 (6 bases). As DNA, the CDR3 is TGTGCCAGCAGCTCCCCGGAGGGGCAGTTCACAGATACGCAGTATTTT. It codes for CASSSPEGQFTDTQYF.